These 2 T cell receptor beta chains share one sample of origin, sequenced in a study of vaccination and CD4 T cells after COVID-19. Sequencing of DNA taken from cultured CD4+ T cells relied on the Oncomine TCR Beta short-read assay. TCRdb processed the PCR reads anew with MiXCR; each CDR3 protein has one entry. The profile shows a few thousand distinct CDR3 sequences, over 35% of them singletons. Treatment specified: approximately 10-day PBMC culture with coronavirus spike peptide pools or control peptides (ViraFEST assay). Antigens of these TCRs are unknown. Specimen: CD4+ T cells from blood, cultured in vitro. These receptors all stem from a human donor who had recovered from COVID-19.

The rearrangement uses TRBV2 and TRBJ2-5; D may be TRBD2 (5 bases). The CDR3 contains 13 residues. The germline V gene has CDR1 SNHLY and CDR2 FYNNEI. V was pared by 4 bases and J by 7 bases, with 13 bases between. This CDR3 reads CASSGASRGTQYF. The CDR3 DNA reads as TGTGCCAGCAGTGGGGCTAGTCGGGGGACCCAGTACTTC.

The rearrangement uses TRBV20-1 and TRBJ2-3, with 10 bases that match TRBD1. The CDR3 has 17 amino acids. With 6 bases clipped from V and 3 bases from J, the junction kept 15 bases outside the gene matches. Germline values: CDR1 DFQATT, CDR2 SNEGSKA (reference sequence). The CDR3, as DNA: TGCAGTGCCGAAGACAGGGGGCTCTTTAGAAGTACAGATACGCAGTATTTT. As protein: CSAEDRGLFRSTDTQYF.